Detailed here is one TCR beta chain. The sample originates from a study of resident and recirculating memory T cells in vitiligo. Study summary: Shave-biopsy epidermis from lesional and nonlesional skin was sequenced alongside PBMCs.

V gave up 0 bases and J gave up 7 bases, with 9 bases separating them. Germline loops: CDR1 LGHNA, CDR2 YSLEER. This CDR3 contains 14 residues. Method: immunoSEQ multiplex PCR; TCRdb's copy keeps in-frame clones and lacks some. Of around 78,000 clones detected, 90% to 95% appear once; the ten largest clones hold approximately 5.4%. The material sequenced was blood. The V and J genes are TRBV4-3 and TRBJ1-4; no definite D call. This TCR came from a male donor with vitiligo. The CDR3 DNA reads as TGCGCCAGCAGCCAAGAAGGAGGTGGTGAAAAACTGTTTTTT. Amino acid sequence: CASSQEGGGEKLFF.